This paragraph reports one T cell receptor beta chain. Original analysis: Reference gene primer amplification gave nucleated cell count estimates. Sequenced by immunoSEQ multiplex PCR; TCRdb stores in-frame clones only, minus some. The D gene and trimming were derived from the DNA, and the V and J assignments and clone size from that table. The data hold 50,000 to 70,000 clones, with about 80% observed a single time. This sample is drawn from a study of blood T cell repertoires in COVID-19. Whole-study context: Acute and convalescent COVID-19 samples came from the United States, Italy and Spain. PBMCs, B-cell-depleted T cells, or T cells were the source of the cDNA or gDNA that made up the material.

V shed 2 bases, J shed 4 bases, and the junction held 4 bases outside the gene matches. CDR3 length: 14 amino acids. CDR1 and CDR2 (germline): SGHDN, FVKESK. This sequence originates from a man aged 50 to 59 with active or convalescent COVID-19. V usage is TRBV14 and J usage is TRBJ2-5; TRBD1 aligns across 7 bases. The sample was peripheral blood. The CDR3 reads CASSQLTGVETQYF. In nucleotides, the CDR3 is TGTGCCAGCAGCCAACTCACAGGGGTAGAGACCCAGTACTTC.